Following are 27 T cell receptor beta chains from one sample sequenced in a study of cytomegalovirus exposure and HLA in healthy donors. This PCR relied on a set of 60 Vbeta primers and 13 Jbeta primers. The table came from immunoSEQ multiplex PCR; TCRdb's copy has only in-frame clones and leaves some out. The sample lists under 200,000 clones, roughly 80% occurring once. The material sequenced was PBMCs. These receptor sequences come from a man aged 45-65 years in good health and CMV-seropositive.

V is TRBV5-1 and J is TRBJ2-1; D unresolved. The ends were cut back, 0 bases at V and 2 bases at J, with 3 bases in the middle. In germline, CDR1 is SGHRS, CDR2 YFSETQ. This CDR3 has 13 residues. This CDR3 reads CASSLDTYNEQFF. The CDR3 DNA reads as TGCGCCAGCAGCTTGGACACCTACAATGAGCAGTTCTTC.

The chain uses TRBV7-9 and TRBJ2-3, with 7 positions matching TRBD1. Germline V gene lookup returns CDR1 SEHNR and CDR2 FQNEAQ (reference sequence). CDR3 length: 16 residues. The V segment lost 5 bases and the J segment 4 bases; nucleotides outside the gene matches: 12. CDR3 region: CASSVWDSQVADTQYF. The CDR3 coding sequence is TGTGCCAGCAGCGTTTGGGACAGCCAGGTTGCAGATACGCAGTATTTT.

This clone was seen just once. The CDR3 sequence is CASSLGARVLYNEQFF. CDR3 in DNA: TGTGCCAGCAGCTTAGGGGCCAGGGTACTCTACAATGAGCAGTTCTTC. This chain joins TRBV7-9 and TRBJ2-1; possibly TRBD1 for D (5 bases). V dropped 1 base and J dropped 3 bases, with 13 bases sitting between them. CDR3 size: 16 residues. CDR1 is SEHNR, CDR2 FQNEAQ, per germline (reference sequence).

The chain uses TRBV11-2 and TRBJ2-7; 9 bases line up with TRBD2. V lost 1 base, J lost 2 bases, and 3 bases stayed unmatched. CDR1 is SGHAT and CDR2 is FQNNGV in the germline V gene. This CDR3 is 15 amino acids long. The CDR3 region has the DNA TGTGCCAGCAGCTTAGGTAGCGGGGGTCCCTACGAGCAGTACTTC. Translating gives CASSLGSGGPYEQYF.

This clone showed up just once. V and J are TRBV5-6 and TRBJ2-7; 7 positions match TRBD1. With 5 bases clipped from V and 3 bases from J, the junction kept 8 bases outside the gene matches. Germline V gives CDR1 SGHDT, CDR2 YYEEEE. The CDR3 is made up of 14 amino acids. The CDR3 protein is CASRDRDTFYEQYF. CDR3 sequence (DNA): TGTGCCAGCAGAGACAGGGATACCTTCTACGAGCAGTACTTC.

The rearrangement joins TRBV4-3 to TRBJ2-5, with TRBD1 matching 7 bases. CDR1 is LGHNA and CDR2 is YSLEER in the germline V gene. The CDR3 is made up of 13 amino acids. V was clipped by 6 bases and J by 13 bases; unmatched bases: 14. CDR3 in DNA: TGCGCCAGCAGATTGACCGGGACAGAAAACGTGTACTTC. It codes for CASRLTGTENVYF.

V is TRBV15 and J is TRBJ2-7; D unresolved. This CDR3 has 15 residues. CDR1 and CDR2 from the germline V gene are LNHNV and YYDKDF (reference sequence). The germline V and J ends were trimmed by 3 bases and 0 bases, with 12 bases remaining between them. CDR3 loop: CATSRAKGVSYEQYF. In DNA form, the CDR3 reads TGTGCCACCAGCAGGGCGAAAGGAGTCTCCTACGAGCAGTACTTC.

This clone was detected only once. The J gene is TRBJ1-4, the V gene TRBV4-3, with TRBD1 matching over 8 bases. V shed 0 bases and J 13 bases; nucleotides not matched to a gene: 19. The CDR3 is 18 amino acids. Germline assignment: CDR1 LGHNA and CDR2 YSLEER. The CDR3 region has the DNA TGCGCCAGCAGCCAAGATCCTGGGACAGGCGGTTTAGGCGCACGACTGTTTTTT. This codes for CASSQDPGTGGLGARLFF.

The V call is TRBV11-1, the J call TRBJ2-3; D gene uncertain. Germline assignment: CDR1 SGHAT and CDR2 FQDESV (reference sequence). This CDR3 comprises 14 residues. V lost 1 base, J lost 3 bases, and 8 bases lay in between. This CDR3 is CASSLDRGTDTQYF. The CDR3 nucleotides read TGTGCCAGCAGCTTAGATCGCGGAACAGATACGCAGTATTTT.

The CDR3 DNA sequence: TGCGCCAGCAGTCGGTGGGGGGAAGAGACCCAGTACTTC. This encodes CASSRWGEETQYF. The V call is TRBV5-1, the J call TRBJ2-5; D is perhaps TRBD2 (6 bases). The length of the CDR3 is 13 residues. Germline V gives CDR1 SGHRS, CDR2 YFSETQ. The V end was cut by 5 bases, the J end by 3 bases, with 11 bases between.

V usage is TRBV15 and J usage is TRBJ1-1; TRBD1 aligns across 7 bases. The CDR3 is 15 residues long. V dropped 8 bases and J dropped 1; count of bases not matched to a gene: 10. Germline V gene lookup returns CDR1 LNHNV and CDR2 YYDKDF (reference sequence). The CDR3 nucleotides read TGTGCCACCTACACCAACAGGGGACCGAACACTGAAGCTTTCTTT. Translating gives CATYTNRGPNTEAFF. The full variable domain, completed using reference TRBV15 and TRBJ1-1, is DAMVIQNPRYQVTQFGKPVTLSCSQTLNHNVMYWYQQKSSQAPKLLFHYYDKDFNNEADTPDNFQSRRPNTSFCFLDIRSPGLGDTAMYLCATYTNRGPNTEAFFGQGTRLTVV.

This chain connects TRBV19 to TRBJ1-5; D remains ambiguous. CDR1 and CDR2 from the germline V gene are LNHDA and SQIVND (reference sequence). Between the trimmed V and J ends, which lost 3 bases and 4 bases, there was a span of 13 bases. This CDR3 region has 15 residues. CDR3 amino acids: CASSIGRSGNQPQHF. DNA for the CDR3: TGTGCCAGTAGTATTGGGAGGAGTGGGAATCAGCCCCAGCATTTT.

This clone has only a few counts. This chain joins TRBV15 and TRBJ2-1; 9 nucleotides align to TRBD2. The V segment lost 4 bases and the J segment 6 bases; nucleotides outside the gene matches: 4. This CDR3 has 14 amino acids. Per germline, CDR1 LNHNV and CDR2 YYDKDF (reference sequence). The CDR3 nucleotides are TGTGCCACCAGCACTAGCGGGGTGAGCAATGAGCAGTTCTTC. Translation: CATSTSGVSNEQFF.

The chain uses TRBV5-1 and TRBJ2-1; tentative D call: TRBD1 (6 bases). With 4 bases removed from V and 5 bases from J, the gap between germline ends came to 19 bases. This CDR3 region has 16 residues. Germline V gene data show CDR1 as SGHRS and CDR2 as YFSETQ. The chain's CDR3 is CASSHTTRGLNNEQFF. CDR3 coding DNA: TGCGCCAGCAGCCACACAACCAGGGGCCTAAACAATGAGCAGTTCTTC.

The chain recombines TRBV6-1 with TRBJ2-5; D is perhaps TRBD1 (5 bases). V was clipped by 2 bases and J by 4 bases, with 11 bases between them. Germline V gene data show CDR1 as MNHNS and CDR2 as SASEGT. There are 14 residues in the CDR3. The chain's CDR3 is CASSEFRDGETQYF. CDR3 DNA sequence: TGTGCCAGCAGTGAATTCAGGGATGGAGAGACCCAGTACTTC.

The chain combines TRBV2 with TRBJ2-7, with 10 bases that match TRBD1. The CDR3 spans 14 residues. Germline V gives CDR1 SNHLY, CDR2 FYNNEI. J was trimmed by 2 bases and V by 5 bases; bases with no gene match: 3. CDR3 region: CASSSDRGTYEQYF. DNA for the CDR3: TGTGCCAGCAGTTCGGACAGGGGGACCTACGAGCAGTACTTC.

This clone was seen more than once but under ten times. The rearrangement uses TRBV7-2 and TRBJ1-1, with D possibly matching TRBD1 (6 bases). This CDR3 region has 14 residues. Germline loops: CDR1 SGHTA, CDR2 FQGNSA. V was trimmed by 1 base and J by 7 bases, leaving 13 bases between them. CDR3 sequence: CASSLGGGGFEAFF. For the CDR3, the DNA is TGTGCCAGCAGCTTAGGAGGGGGGGGGTTTGAAGCTTTCTTT.

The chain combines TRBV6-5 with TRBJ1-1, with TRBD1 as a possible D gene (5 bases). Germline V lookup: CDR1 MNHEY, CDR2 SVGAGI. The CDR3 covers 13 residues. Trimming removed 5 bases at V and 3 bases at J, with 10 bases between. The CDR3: CASSDRGDTEAFF. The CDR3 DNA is TGTGCCAGCAGTGACCGGGGGGACACTGAAGCTTTCTTT.

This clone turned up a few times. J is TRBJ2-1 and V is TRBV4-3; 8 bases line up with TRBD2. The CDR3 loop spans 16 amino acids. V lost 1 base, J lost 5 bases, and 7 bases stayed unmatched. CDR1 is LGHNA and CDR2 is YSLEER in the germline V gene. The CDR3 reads CASSQGYAGGNNEQFF. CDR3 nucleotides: TGCGCCAGCAGCCAAGGGTACGCGGGGGGTAACAATGAGCAGTTCTTC.

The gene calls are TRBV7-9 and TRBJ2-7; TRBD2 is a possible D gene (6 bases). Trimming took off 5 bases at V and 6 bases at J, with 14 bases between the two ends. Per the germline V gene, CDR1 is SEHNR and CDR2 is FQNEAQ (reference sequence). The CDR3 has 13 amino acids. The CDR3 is CASSVQEGFEQYF. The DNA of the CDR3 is TGTGCCAGCAGCGTCCAGGAGGGCTTCGAGCAGTACTTC. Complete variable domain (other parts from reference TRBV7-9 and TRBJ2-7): DTGVSQNPRHKITKRGQNVTFRCDPISEHNRLYWYRQTLGQGPEFLTYFQNEAQLEKSRLLSDRFSAERPKGSFSTLEIQRTEQGDSAMYLCASSVQEGFEQYFGPGTRLTVT.

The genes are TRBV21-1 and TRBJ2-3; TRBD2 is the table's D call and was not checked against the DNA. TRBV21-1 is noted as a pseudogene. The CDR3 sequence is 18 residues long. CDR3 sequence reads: CASSKVGGTVACTDTQYF. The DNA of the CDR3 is TGTGCCAGCAGCAAAGTGGGAGGAACTGTCGCTTGCACAGATACGCAGTATTTT.

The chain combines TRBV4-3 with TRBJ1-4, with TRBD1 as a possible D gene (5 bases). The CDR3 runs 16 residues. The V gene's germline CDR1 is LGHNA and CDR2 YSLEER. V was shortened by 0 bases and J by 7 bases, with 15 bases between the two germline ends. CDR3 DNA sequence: TGCGCCAGCAGCCAAGAACCCCCAGGGCCAAGTGAAAAACTGTTTTTT. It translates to CASSQEPPGPSEKLFF.

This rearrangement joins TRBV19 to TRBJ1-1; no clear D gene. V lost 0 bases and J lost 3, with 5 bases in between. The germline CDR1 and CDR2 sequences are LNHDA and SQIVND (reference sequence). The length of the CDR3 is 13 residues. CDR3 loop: CASSIDLYTEAFF. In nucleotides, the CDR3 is TGTGCCAGTAGTATAGATCTGTACACTGAAGCTTTCTTT.

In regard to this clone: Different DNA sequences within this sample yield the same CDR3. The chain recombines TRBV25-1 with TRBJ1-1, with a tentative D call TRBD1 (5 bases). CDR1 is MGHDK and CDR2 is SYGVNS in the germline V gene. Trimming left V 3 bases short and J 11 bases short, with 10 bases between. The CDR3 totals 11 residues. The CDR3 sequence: CASSEGGEAFF. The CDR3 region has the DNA TGTGCCAGCAGTGAGGGGGGGGAGGCTTTCTTT.

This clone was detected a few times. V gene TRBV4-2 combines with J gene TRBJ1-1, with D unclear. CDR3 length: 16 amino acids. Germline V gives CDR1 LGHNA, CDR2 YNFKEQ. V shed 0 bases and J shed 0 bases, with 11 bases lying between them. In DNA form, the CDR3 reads TGTGCCAGCAGCCAAGAGCTAGTTCGGCTGAACACTGAAGCTTTCTTT. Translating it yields CASSQELVRLNTEAFF.

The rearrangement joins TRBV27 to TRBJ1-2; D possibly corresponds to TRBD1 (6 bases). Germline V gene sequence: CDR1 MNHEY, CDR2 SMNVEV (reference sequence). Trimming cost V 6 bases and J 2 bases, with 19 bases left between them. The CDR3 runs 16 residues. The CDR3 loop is CASSEKAGAVNYGYTF. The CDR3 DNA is TGTGCCAGCAGCGAAAAGGCAGGGGCCGTGAACTATGGCTACACCTTC.

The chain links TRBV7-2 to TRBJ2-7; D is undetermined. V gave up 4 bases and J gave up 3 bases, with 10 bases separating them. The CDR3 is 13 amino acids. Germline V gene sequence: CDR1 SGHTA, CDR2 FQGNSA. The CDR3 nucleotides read TGTGCCAGCAGCTCCTATCACTACTACGAGCAGTACTTC. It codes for CASSSYHYYEQYF.